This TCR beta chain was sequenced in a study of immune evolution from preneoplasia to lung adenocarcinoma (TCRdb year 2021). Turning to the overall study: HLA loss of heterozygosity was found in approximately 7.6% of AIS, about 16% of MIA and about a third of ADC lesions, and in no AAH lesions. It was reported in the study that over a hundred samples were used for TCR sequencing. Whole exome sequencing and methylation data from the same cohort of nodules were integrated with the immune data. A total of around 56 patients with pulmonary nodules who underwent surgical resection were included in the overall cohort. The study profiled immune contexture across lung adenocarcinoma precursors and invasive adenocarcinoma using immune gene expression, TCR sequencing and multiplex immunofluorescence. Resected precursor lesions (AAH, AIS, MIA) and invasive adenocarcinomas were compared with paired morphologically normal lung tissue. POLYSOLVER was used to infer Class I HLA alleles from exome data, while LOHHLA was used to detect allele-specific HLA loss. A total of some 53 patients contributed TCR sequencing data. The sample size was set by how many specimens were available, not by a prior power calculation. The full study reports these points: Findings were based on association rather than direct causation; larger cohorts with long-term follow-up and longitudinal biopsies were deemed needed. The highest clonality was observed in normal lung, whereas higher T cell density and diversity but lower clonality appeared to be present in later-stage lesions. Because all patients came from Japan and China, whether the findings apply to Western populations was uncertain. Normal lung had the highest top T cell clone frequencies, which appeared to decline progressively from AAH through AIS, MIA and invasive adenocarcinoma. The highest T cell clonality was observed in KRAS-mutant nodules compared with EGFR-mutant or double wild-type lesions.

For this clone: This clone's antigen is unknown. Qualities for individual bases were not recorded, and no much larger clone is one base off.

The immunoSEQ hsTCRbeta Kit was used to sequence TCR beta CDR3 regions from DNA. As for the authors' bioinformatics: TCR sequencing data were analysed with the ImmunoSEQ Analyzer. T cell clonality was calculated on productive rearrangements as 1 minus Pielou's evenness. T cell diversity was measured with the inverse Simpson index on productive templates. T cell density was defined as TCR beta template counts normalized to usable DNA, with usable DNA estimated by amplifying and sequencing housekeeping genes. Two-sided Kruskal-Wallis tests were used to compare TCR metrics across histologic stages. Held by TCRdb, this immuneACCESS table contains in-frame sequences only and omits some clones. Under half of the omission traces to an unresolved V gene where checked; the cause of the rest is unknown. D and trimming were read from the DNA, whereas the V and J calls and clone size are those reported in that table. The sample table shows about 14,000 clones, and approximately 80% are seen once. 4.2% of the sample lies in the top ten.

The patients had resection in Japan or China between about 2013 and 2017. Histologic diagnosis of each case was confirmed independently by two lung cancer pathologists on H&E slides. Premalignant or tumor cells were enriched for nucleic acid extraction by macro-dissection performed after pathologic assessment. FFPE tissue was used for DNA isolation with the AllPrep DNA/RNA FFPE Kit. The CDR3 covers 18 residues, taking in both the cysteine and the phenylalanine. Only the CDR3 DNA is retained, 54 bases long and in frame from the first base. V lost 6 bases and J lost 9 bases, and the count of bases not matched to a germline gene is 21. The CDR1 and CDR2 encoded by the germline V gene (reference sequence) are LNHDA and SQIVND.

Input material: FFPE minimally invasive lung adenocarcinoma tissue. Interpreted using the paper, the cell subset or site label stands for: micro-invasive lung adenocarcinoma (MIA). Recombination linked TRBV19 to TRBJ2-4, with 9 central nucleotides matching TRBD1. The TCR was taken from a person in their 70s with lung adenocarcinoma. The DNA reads TGTGCCAGTAGCACCGGGACAGGGAAAGGAAGGACTTTGAGCATTCAGTACTTC. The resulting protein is CASSTGTGKGRTLSIQYF.